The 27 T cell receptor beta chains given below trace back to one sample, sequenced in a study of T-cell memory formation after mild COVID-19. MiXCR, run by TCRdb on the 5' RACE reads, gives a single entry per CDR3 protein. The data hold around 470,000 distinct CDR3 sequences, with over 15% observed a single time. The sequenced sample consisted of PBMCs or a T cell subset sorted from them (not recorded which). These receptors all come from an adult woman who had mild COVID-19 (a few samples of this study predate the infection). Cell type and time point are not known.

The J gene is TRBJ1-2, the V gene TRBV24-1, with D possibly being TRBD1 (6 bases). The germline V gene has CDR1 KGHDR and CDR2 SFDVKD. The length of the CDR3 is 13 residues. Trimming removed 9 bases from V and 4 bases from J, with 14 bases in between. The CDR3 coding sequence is TGTGCCACCTCCCGAGGGGGACGCTATGGCTACACCTTC. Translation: CATSRGGRYGYTF.

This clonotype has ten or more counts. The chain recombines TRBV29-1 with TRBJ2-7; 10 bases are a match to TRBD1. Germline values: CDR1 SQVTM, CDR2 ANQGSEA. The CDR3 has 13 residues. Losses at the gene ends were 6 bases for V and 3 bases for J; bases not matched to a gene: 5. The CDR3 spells CSVSRDRGYEQYF. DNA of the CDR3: TGCAGCGTCAGCCGGGACAGGGGCTACGAGCAGTACTTC.

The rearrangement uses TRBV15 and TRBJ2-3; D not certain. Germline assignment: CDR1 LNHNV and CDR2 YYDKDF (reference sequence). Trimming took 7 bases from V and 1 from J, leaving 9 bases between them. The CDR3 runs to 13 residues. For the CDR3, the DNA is TGTGCCACCACGGATCTGGGCACAGATACGCAGTATTTT. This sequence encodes CATTDLGTDTQYF.

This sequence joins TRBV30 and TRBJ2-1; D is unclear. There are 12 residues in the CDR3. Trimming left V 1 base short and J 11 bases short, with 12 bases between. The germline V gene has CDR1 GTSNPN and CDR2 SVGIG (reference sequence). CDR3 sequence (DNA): TGTGCCTGGAGTGGATCGACGGTACAGCAGTTCTTC. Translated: CAWSGSTVQQFF.

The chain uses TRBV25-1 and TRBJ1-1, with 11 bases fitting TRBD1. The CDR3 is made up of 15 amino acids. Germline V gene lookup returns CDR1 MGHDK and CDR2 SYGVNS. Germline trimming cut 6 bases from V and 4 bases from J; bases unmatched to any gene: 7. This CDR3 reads CASSNWGTGGTEAFF. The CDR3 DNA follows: TGTGCCAGCAGCAACTGGGGGACAGGGGGCACTGAAGCTTTCTTT.

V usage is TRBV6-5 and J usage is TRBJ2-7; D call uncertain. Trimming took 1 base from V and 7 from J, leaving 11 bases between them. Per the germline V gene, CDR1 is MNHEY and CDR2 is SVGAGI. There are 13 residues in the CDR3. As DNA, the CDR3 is TGTGCCAGCAGTTACTATCCCGGGTCGGAGCAGTACTTC. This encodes CASSYYPGSEQYF.

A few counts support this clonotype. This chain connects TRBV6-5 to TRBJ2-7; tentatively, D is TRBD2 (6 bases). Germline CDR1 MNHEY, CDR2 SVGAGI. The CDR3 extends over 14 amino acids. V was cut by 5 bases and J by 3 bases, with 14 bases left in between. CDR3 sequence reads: CASSPRGLLYEQYF. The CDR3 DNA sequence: TGTGCCAGCAGTCCGAGGGGACTCCTCTACGAGCAGTACTTC.

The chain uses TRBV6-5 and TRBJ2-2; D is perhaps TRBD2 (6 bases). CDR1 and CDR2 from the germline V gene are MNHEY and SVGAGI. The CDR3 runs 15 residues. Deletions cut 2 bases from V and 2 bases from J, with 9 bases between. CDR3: CASSYGGTNTGELFF. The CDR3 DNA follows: TGTGCCAGCAGTTACGGGGGGACTAACACCGGGGAGCTGTTTTTT.

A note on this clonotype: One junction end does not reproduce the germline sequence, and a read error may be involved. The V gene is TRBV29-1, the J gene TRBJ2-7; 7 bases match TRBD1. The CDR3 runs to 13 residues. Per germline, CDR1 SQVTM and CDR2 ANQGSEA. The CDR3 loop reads CSVPGQSRYEKYF. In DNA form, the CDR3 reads TGCAGCGTTCCGGGACAGTCCAGGTACGAGAAGTACTTC.

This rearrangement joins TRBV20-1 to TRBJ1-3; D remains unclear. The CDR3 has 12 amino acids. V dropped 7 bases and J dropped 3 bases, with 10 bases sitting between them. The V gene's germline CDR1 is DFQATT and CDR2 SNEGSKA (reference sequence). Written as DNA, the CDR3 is TGCAGTGGTACAAAGTATGGAAACACCATATATTTT. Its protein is CSGTKYGNTIYF.

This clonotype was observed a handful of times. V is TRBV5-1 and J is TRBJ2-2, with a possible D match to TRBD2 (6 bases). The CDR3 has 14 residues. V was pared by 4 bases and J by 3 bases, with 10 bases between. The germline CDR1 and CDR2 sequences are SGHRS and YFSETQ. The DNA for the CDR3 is TGCGCCAGCAGCGGGGGGACCGACACCGGGGAGCTGTTTTTT. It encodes CASSGGTDTGELFF.

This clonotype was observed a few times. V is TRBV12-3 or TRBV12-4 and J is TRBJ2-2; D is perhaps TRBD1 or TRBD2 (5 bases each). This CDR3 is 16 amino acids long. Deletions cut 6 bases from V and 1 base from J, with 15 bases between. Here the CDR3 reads CASSGKGPKNTGELFF. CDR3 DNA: TGTGCCAGCAGCGGAAAGGGACCGAAGAACACCGGGGAGCTGTTTTTT.

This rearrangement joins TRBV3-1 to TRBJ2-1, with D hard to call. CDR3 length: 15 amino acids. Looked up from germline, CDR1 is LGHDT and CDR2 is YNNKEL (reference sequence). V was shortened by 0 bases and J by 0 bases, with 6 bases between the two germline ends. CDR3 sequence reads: CASSQEIGSYNEQFF. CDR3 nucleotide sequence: TGTGCCAGCAGCCAAGAAATCGGCTCCTACAATGAGCAGTTCTTC.

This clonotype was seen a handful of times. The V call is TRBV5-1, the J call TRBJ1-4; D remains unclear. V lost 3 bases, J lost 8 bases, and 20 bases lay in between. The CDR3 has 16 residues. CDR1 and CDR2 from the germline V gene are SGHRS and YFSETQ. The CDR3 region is CASSYPGPSGQEKLFF. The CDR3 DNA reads TGCGCCAGCAGCTATCCGGGCCCCTCGGGCCAAGAAAAACTGTTTTTT. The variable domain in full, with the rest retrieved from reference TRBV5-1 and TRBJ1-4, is KAGVTQTPRYLIKTRGQQVTLSCSPISGHRSVSWYQQTPGQGLQFLFEYFSETQRNKGNFPGRFSGRQFSNSRSEMNVSTLELGDSALYLCASSYPGPSGQEKLFFGSGTQLSVL.

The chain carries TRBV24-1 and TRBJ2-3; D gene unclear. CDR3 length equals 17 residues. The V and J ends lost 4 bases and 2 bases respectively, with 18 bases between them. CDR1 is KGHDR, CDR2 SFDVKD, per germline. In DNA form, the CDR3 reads TGTGCCACCAGTGAACCCAAAGGGAATCTTAACACAGATACGCAGTATTTT. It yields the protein CATSEPKGNLNTDTQYF.

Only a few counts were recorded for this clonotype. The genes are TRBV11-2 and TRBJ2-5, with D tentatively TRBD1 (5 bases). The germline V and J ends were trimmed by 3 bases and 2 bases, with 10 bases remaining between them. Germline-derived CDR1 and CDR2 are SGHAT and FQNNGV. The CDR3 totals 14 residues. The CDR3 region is CASSFERGQETQYF. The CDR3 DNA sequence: TGTGCCAGCAGCTTTGAAAGGGGACAAGAGACCCAGTACTTC. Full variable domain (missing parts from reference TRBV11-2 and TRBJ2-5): EAGVAQSPRYKIIEKRQSVAFWCNPISGHATLYWYQQILGQGPKLLIQFQNNGVVDDSQLPKDRFSAERLKGVDSTLKIQPAKLEDSAVYLCASSFERGQETQYFGPGTRLLVL.

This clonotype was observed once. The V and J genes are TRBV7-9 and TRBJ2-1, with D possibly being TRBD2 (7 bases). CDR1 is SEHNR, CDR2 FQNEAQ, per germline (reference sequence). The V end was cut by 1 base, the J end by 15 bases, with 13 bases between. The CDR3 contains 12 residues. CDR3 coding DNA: TGTGCCAGCAGCTTAGGATCAGGGGAGGGGTTCTTC. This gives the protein CASSLGSGEGFF.

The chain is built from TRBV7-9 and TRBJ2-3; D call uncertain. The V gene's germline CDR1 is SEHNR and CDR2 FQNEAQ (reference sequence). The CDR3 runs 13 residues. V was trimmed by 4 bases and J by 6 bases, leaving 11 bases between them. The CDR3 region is CASSSTPRDTQYF. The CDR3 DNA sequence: TGTGCCAGCAGCTCAACCCCGAGGGATACGCAGTATTTT.

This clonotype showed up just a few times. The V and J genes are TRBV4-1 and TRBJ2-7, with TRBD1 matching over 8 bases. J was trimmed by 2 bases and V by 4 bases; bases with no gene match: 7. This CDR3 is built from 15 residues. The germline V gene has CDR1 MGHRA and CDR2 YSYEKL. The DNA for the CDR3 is TGCGCCAGCAGCCCACTGGGACAGGCCACCTACGAGCAGTACTTC. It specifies CASSPLGQATYEQYF.

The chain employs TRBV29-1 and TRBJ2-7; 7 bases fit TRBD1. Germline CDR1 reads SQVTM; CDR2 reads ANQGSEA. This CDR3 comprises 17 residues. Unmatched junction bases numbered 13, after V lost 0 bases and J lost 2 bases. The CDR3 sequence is CSVEDWGKTGDPYEQYF. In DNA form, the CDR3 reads TGCAGCGTTGAAGACTGGGGGAAAACAGGGGACCCCTACGAGCAGTACTTC.

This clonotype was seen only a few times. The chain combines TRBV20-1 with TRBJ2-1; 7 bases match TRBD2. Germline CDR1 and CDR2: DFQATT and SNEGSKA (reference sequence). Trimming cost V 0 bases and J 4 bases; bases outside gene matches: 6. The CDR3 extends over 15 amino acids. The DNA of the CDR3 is TGCAGTGCTAGAGATCGGACGGGGGGATACAATGAGCAGTTCTTC. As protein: CSARDRTGGYNEQFF.

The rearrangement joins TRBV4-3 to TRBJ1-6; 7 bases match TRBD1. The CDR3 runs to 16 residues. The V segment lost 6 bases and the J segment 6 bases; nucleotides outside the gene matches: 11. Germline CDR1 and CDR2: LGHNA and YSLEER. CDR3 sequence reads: CASRLEGGIFNSPLHF. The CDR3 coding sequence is TGCGCCAGCAGGTTGGAAGGGGGCATTTTTAATTCACCCCTCCACTTT.

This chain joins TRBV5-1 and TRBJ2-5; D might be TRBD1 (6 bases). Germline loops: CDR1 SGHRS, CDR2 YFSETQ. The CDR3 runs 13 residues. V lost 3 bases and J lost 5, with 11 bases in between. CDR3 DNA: TGCGCCAGCAGCTCAGGGGTTTTGGAGACCCAGTACTTC. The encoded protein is CASSSGVLETQYF.

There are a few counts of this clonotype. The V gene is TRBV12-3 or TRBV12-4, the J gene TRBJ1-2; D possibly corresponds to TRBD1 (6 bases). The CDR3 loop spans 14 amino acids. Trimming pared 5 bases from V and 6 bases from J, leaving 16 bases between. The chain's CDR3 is CASSGLGKGDGYTF. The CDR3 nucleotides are TGTGCCAGCAGTGGTTTAGGGAAGGGGGATGGCTACACCTTC.

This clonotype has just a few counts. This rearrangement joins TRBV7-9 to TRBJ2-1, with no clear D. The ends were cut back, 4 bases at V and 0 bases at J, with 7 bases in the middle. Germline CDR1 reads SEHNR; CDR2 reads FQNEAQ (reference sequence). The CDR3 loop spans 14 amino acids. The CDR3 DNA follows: TGTGCCAGCAGCTCTCGTAGCTCCTACAATGAGCAGTTCTTC. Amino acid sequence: CASSSRSSYNEQFF.

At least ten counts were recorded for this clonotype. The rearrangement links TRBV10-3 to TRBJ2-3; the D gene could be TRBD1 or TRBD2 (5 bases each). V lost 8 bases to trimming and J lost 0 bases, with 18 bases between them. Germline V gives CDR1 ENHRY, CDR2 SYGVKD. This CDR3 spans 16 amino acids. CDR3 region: CAIGGSRGSSTDTQYF. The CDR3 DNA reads TGTGCCATCGGCGGGTCAAGGGGATCTAGCACAGATACGCAGTATTTT.

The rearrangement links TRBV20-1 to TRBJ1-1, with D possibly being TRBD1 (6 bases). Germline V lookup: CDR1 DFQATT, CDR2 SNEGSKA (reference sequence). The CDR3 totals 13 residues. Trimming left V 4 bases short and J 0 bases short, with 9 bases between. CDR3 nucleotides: TGCAGTGCTAACAGGGTGTTGAACACTGAAGCTTTCTTT. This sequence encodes CSANRVLNTEAFF.